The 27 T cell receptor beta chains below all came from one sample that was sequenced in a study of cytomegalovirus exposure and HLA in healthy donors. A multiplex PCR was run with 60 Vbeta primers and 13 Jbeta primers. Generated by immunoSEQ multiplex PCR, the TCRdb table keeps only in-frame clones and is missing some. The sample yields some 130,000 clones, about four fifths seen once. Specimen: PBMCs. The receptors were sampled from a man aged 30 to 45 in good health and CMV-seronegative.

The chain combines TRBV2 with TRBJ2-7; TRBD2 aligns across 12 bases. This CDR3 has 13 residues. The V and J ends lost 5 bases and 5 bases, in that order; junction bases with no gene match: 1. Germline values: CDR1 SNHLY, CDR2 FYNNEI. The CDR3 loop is CASSRTSGNEQYF. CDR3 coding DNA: TGTGCCAGCAGTCGGACTAGCGGGAACGAGCAGTACTTC.

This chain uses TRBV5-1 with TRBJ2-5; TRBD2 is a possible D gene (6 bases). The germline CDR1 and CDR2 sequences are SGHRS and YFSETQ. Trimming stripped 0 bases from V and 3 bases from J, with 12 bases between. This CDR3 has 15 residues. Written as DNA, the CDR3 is TGCGCCAGCAGCTTGGGCTCTAGCGCCAAAGAGACCCAGTACTTC. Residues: CASSLGSSAKETQYF.

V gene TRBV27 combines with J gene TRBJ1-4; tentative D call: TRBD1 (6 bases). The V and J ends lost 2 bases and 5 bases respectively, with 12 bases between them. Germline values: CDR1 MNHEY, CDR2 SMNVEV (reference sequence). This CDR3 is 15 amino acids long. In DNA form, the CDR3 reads TGTGCCAGCAGTTTAGGGGGCTTCGCGAATGAAAAACTGTTTTTT. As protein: CASSLGGFANEKLFF.

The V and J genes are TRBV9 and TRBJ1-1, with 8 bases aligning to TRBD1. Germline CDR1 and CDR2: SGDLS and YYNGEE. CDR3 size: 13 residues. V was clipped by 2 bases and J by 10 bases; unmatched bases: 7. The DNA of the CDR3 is TGTGCCAGCAGCGTCTACCCCGGACAGGGAGCTTTCTTT. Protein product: CASSVYPGQGAFF.

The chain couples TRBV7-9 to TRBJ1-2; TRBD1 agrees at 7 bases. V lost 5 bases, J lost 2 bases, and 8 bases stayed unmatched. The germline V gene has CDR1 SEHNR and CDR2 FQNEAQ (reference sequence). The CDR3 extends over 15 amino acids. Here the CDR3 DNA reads TGTGCCAGCAGCCGACGGGACAGCTTAAACTATGGCTACACCTTC. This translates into CASSRRDSLNYGYTF.

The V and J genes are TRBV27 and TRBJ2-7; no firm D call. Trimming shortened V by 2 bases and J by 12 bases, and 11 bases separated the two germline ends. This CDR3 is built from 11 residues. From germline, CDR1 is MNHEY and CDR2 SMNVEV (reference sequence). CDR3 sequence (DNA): TGTGCCAGCAGTTTACCCGCACCGGGGTACTTC. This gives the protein CASSLPAPGYF.

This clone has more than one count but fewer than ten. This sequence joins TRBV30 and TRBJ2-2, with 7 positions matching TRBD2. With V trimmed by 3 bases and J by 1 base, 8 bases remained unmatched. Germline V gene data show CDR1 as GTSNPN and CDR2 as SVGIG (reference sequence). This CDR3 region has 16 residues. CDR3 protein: CAWRRAGGRNTGELFF. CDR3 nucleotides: TGTGCCTGGAGGAGGGCTGGCGGGAGGAACACCGGGGAGCTGTTTTTT.

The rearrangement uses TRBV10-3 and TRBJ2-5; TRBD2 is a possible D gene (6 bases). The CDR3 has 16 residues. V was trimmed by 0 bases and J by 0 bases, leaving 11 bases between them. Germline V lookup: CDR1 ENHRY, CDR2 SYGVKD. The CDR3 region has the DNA TGTGCCATCAGTGAGTCCCCTAGCGCGAACCAAGAGACCCAGTACTTC. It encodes CAISESPSANQETQYF.

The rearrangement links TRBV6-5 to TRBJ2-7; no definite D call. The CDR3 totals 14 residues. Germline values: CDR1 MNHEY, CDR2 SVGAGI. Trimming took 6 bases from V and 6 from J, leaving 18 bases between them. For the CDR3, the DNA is TGTGCCAGCAGCATGAATCCTCGACTGGGCGAGCAGTACTTC. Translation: CASSMNPRLGEQYF.

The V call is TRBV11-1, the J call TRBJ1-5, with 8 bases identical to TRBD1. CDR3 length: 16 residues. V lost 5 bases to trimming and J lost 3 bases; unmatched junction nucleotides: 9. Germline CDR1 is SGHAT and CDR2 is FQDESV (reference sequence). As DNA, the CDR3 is TGTGCCAGCAGCCTGGTGACAGGGGAAATCAATCAGCCCCAGCATTTT. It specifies CASSLVTGEINQPQHF.

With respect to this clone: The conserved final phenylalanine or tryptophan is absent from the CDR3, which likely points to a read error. In DNA form, the CDR3 reads TGTGCCAGCAGCTTGAGTTGGGCCAGGGGTGGAAACACCATATATGTT. It yields the protein CASSLSWARGGNTIYV. This chain links TRBV7-2 with TRBJ1-3; possibly TRBD1 for D (6 bases). The CDR3 consists of 16 residues. The ends were cut back, 3 bases at V and 3 bases at J, with 15 bases in the middle. The V gene's germline CDR1 is SGHTA and CDR2 FQGNSA.

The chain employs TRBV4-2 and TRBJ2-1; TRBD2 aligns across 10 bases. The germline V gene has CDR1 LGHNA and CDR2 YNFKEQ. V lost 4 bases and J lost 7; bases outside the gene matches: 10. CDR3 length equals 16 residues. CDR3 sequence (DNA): TGTGCCAGCAGCCTCTTCCTAGCGGGAGAGGGGAATGAGCAGTTCTTC. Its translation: CASSLFLAGEGNEQFF.

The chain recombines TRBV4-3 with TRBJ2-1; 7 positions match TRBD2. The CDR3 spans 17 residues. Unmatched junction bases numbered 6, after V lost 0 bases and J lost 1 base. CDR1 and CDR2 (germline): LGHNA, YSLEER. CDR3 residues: CASSQDEVGGSYNEQFF. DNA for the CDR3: TGCGCCAGCAGCCAAGACGAAGTGGGAGGGTCCTACAATGAGCAGTTCTTC.

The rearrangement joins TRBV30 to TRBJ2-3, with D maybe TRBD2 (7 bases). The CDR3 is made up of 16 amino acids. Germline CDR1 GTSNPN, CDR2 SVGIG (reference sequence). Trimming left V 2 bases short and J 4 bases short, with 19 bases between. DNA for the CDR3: TGTGCCTGGAGTCCTGGGGGCGGAGGGGGGGCAGATACGCAGTATTTT. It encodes CAWSPGGGGGADTQYF.

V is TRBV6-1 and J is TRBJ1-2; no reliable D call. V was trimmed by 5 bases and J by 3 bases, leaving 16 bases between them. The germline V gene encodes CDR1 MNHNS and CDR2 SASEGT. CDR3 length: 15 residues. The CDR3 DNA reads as TGTGCCAGCAGTCCCTTTGAACCACCGGACTATGGCTACACCTTC. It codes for CASSPFEPPDYGYTF.

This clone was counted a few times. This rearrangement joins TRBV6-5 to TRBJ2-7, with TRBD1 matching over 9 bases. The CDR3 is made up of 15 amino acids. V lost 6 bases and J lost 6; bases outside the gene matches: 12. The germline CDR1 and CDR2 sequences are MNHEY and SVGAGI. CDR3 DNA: TGTGCCAGCAGGGACAGGGGATCCAACAGTCGCGAGCAGTACTTC. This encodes CASRDRGSNSREQYF.

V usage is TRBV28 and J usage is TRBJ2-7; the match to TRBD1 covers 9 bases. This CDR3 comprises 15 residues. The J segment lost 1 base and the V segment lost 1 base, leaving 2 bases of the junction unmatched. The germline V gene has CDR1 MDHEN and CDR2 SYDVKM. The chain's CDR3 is CASSLLGTGSYEQYF. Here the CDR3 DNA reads TGTGCCAGCAGTTTATTAGGGACAGGGTCCTACGAGCAGTACTTC. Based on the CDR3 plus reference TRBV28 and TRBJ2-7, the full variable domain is DVKVTQSSRYLVKRTGEKVFLECVQDMDHENMFWYRQDPGLGLRLIYFSYDVKMKEKGDIPEGYSVSREKKERFSLILESASTNQTSMYLCASSLLGTGSYEQYFGPGTRLTVT.

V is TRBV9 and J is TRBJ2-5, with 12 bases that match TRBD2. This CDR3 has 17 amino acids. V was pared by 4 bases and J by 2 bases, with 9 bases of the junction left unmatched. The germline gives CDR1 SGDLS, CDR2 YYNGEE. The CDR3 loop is CASSPGILAGGQETQYF. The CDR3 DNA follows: TGTGCCAGCAGCCCAGGGATCCTAGCGGGAGGGCAAGAGACCCAGTACTTC. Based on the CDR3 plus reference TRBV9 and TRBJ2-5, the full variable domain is DSGVTQTPKHLITATGQRVTLRCSPRSGDLSVYWYQQSLDQGLQFLIQYYNGEERAKGNILERFSAQQFPDLHSELNLSSLELGDSALYFCASSPGILAGGQETQYFGPGTRLLVL.

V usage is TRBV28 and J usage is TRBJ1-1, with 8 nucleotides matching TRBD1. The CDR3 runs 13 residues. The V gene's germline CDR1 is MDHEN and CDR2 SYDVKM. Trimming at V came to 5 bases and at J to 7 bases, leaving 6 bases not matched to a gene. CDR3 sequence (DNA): TGTGCCAGCAGTCCCCGGACAGGGTTTGAAGCTTTCTTT. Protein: CASSPRTGFEAFF.

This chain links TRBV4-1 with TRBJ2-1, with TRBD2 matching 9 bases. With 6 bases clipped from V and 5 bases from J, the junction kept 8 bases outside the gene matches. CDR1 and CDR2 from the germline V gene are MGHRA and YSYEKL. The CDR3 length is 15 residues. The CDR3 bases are TGCGCCAGCAGTGTCTTGGGACTAGCCGACAATGAGCAGTTCTTC. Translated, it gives CASSVLGLADNEQFF.

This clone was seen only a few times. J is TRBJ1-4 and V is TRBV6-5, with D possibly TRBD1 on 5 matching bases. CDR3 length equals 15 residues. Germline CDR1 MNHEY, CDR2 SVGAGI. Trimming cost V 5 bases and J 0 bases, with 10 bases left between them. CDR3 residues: CASSQWGATNEKLFF. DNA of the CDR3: TGTGCCAGCAGTCAATGGGGGGCAACTAATGAAAAACTGTTTTTT.

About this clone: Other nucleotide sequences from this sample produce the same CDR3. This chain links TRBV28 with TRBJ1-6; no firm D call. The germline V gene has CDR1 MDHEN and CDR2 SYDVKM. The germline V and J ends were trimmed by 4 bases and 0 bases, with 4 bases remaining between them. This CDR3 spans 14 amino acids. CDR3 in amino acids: CASSSSSYNSPLHF. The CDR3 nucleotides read TGTGCCAGCAGTTCCAGCTCCTATAATTCACCCCTCCACTTT.

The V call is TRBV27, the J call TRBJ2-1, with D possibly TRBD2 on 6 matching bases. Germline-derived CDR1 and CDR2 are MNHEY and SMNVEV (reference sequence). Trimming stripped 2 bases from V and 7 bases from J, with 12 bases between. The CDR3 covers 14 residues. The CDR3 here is CASSLLRERNEQFF. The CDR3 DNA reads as TGTGCCAGCAGTTTACTCCGGGAGAGGAATGAGCAGTTCTTC.

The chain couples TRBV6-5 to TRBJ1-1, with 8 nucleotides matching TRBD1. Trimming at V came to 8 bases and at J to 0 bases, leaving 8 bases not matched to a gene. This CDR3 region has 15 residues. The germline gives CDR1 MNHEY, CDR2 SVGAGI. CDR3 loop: CASYRTGIMNTEAFF. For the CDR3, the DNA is TGTGCCAGCTATCGGACAGGGATTATGAACACTGAAGCTTTCTTT.

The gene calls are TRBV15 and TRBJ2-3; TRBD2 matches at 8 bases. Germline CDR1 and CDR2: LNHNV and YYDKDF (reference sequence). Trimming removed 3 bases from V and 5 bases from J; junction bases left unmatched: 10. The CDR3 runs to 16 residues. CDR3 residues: CATSSPTGTRGDTQYF. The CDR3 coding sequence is TGTGCCACCAGCAGTCCGACCGGGACTAGGGGAGATACGCAGTATTTT.

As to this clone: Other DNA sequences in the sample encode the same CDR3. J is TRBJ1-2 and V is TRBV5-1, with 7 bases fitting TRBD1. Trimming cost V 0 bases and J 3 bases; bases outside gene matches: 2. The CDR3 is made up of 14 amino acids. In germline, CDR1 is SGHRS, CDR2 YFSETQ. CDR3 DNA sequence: TGCGCCAGCAGCTTGGGCGACAGGGACTATGGCTACACCTTC. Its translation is CASSLGDRDYGYTF.

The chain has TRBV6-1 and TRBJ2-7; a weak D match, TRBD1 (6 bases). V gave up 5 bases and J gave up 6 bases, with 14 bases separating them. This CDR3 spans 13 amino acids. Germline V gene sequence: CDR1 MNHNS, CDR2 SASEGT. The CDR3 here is CASSLSGAIEQYF. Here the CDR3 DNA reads TGTGCCAGCAGTCTTTCAGGGGCTATCGAGCAGTACTTC.